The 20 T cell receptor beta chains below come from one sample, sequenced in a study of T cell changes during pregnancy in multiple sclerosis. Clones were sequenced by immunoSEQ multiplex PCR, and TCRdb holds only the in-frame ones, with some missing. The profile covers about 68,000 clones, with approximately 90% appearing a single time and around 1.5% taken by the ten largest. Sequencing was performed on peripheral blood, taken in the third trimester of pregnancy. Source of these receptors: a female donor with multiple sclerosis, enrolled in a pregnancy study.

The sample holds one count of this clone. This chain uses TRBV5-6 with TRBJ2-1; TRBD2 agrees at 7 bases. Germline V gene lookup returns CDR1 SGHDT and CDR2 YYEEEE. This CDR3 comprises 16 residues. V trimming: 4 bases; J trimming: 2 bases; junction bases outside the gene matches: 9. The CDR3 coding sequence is TGTGCCAGCAGCCCGGGGTGGGGGGGAGCCTACAATGAGCAGTTCTTC. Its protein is CASSPGWGGAYNEQFF.

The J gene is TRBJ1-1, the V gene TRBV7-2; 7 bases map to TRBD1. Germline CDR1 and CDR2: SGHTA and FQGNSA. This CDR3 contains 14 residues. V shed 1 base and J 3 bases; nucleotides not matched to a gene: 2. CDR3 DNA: TGTGCCAGCAGCTTAGGGACAGGCGACACTGAAGCTTTCTTT. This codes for CASSLGTGDTEAFF.

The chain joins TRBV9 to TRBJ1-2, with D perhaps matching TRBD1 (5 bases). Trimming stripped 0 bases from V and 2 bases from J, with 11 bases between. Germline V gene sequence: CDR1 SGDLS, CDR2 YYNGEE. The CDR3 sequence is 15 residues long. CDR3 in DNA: TGTGCCAGCAGCGTAGGGGGGGGAGTGAACTATGGCTACACCTTC. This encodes CASSVGGGVNYGYTF.

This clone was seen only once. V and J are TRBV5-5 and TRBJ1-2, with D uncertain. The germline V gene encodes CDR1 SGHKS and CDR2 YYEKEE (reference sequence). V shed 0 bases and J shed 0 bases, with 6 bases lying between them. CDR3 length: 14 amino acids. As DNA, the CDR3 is TGTGCCAGCAGCTTGGACAGAGCTAACTATGGCTACACCTTC. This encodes CASSLDRANYGYTF.

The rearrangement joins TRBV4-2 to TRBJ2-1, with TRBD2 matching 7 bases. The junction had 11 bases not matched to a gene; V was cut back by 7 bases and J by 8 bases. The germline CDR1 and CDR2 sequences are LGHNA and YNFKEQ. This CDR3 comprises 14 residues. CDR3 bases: TGTGCCAGCAAGCGGTTCGCGGGGGAAGATGAGCAGTTCTTC. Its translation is CASKRFAGEDEQFF.

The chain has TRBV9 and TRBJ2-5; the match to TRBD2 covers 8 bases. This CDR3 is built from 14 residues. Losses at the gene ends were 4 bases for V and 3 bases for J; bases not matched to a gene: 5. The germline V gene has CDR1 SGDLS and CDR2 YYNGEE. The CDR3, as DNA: TGTGCCAGCAGCCCGCCGGGACTAGAAGAGACCCAGTACTTC. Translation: CASSPPGLEETQYF.

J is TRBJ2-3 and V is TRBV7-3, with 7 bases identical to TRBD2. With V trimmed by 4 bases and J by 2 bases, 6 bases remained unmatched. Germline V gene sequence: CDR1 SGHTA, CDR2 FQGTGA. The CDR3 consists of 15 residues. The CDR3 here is CASSSKAGVTDTQYF. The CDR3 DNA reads TGTGCCAGCAGCTCTAAGGCGGGGGTCACAGATACGCAGTATTTT.

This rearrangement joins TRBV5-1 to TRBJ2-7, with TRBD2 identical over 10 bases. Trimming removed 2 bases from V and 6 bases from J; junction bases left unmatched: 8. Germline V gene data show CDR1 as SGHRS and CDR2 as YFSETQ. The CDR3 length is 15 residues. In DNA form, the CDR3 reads TGCGCCAGCAGCTTACCAGCTAGCGGGAGTTCCGAGCAGTACTTC. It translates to CASSLPASGSSEQYF.

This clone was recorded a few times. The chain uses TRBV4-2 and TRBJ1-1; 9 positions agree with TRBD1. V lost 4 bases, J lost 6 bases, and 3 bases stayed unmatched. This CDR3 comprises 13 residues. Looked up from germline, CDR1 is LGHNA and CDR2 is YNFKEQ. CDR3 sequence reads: CASSPGQGAEAFF. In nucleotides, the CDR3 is TGTGCCAGCAGCCCGGGACAGGGCGCTGAAGCTTTCTTT.

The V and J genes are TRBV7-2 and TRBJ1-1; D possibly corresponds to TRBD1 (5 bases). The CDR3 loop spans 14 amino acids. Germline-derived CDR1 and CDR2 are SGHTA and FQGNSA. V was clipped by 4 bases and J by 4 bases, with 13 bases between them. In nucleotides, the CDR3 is TGTGCCAGCAGCTCCTACCTCCAGGGCACTGAAGCTTTCTTT. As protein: CASSSYLQGTEAFF. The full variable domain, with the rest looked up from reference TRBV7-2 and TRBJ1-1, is GAGVSQSPSNKVTEKGKDVELRCDPISGHTALYWYRQSLGQGLEFLIYFQGNSAPDKSGLPSDRFSAERTGGSVSTLTIQRTQQEDSAVYLCASSSYLQGTEAFFGQGTRLTVV.

The CDR3 is CASRSGTSRETQYF. CDR3 bases: TGCGCCAGCAGGTCCGGGACTAGCCGGGAGACCCAGTACTTC. The rearrangement links TRBV5-1 to TRBJ2-5; 9 nucleotides agree with TRBD2. The CDR3 spans 14 residues. V shed 5 bases, J shed 5 bases, and the junction held 7 bases outside the gene matches. Germline V gene sequence: CDR1 SGHRS, CDR2 YFSETQ.

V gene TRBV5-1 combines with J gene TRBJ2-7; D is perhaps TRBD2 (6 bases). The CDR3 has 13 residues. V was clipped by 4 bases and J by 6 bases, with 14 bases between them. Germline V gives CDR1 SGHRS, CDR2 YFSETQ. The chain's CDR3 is CASSAARESEQYF. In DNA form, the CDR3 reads TGCGCCAGCAGCGCCGCCCGGGAGTCCGAGCAGTACTTC.

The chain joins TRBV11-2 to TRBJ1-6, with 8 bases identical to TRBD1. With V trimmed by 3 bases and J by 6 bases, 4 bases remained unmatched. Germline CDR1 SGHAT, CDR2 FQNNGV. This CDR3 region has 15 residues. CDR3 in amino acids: CASSFQGAPNSPLHF. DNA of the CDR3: TGTGCCAGCAGCTTCCAGGGGGCTCCTAATTCACCCCTCCACTTT.

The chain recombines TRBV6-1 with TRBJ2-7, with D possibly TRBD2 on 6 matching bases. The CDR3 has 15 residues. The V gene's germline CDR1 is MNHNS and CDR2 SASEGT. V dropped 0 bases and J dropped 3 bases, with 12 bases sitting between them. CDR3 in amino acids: CASSEAVERVYEQYF. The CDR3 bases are TGTGCCAGCAGTGAAGCGGTTGAGCGGGTCTACGAGCAGTACTTC.

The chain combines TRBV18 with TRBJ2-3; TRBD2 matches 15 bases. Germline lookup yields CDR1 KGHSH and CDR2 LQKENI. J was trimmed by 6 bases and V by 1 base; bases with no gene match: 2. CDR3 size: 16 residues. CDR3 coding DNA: TGTGCCAGCTCACCACGGACTAGCGGGGGGGCCGATACGCAGTATTTT. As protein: CASSPRTSGGADTQYF.

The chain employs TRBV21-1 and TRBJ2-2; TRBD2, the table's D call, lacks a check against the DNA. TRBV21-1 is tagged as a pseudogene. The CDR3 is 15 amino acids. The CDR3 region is CASSGEGRNTGELFF. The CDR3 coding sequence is TGTGCCAGCAGCGGCGAGGGCAGAAACACCGGGGAGCTGTTTTTT.

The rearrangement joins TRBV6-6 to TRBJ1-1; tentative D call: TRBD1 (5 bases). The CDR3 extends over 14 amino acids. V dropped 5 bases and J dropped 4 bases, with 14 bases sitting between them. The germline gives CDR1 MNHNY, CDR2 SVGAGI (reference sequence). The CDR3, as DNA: TGTGCCAGCAGTACCCCAGGGTATTTCACTGAAGCTTTCTTT. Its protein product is CASSTPGYFTEAFF.

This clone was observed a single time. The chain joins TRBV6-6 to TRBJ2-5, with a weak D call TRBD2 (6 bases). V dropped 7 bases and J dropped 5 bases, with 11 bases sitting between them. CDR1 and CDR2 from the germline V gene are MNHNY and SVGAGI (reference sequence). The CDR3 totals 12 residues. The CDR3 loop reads CASTDYEETQYF. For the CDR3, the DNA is TGTGCCAGCACGGACTATGAGGAGACCCAGTACTTC.

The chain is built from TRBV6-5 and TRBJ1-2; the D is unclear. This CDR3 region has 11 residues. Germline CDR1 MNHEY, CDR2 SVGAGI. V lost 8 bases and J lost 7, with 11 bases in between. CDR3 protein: CASAASGGYTF. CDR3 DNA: TGTGCCAGCGCGGCTTCGGGTGGCTACACCTTC.

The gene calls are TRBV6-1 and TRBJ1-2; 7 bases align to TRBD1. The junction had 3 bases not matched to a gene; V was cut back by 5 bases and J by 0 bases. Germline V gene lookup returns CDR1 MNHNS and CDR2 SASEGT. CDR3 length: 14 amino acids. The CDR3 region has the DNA TGTGCCAGCAGTACAGGGGAGCCTAACTATGGCTACACCTTC. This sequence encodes CASSTGEPNYGYTF.